This T cell receptor beta chain comes out of a study of T cell responses to AZD1222 COVID-19 vaccine. General study findings and limits: Spike-specific TCR repertoires showed rising breadth and depth after two AZD1222 doses. There were vaccine-associated CD4 TCRs across spike, dominant at 160-218 and 743-854. It should be noted that donors were predominantly white British and more often female, and clonal diversity was possibly underestimated. Sampling that yielded the repertoires occurred only after the peak T cell response.

Regarding this clone: The antigen remains unidentified.

Profiling relied on immunoSEQ multiplex PCR, and the TCRdb table lists in-frame clones only, not all of them. The sample comprises some 150,000 clones, 80% to 85% of which are singletons, and 3.5% to 5% rests with the top ten. CDR3 length: 16 residues. The V gene's germline CDR1 is MGHRA and CDR2 YSYEKL. Trimming took 0 bases from V and 0 from J, leaving 12 bases between them. The specimen comprised peripheral blood, sampled on day 0 of MenACWY control vaccination. This receptor was obtained from an adult in good health. This sequence joins TRBV4-1 and TRBJ2-7, with D possibly being TRBD1 (6 bases). The CDR3 here is CASSQDPGAFSYEQYF. The CDR3 coding sequence is TGCGCCAGCAGCCAAGATCCAGGGGCGTTCTCCTACGAGCAGTACTTC.